The subject of this entry is one T cell receptor beta chain. The entry originates in a study of shared clonotypes between healthy human individuals. TCRdb keeps only in-frame clones here, not all; method: immunoSEQ multiplex PCR. The sample lists 740,000 or so clones; roughly 72% were seen once. Sequenced: memory CD4+ T cells sorted from blood. Subset indicated: CD45RA-negative fraction. This TCR derives from a woman younger than 45 in good health.

CDR3 in amino acids: CASSPIGFSGRPDTQYF. DNA for the CDR3: TGTGCCAGCAGTCCCATAGGTTTTAGCGGGAGACCAGATACGCAGTATTTT. The genes are TRBV28 and TRBJ2-3, with 9 bases matching TRBD2. This CDR3 has 17 residues. Looked up from germline, CDR1 is MDHEN and CDR2 is SYDVKM. V dropped 5 bases and J dropped 4; count of bases not matched to a gene: 13.